This T cell receptor (beta chain) was captured in a study of blood T cell repertoires in COVID-19. Study-level information: In each case, the material was cDNA or gDNA derived from T cells, B-cell-depleted T cells, or PBMCs.

Authors' data handling: Amplified reference gene primers provided the basis for estimating nucleated cell counts. TCRdb's table, derived via immunoSEQ multiplex PCR, lists solely in-frame clones and lacks some. V and J calls and clone size come straight from that table; D and trimming were deduced from the DNA. This sample has 160,000 or so clones, with under 90% found just once. The CDR3 is 16 amino acids. CDR1 LNHNV and CDR2 YYDKDF come from the germline V gene (reference sequence). Trimming pared 2 bases from V and 0 bases from J, leaving 11 bases between. This chain joins TRBV15 and TRBJ1-3; no reliable D call. The sequence derives from a woman of 80 years or more with acute or convalescent COVID-19. Material: peripheral blood. The CDR3 reads CATSRPRLYSGNTIYF. The CDR3 coding sequence is TGTGCCACCAGCAGACCTAGGCTTTACTCTGGAAACACCATATATTTT.